One and the same sample provided the 32 T cell receptor beta chains below, sequenced in a study of blood T cell repertoires in COVID-19. Using immunoSEQ multiplex PCR, the repertoire was profiled, and TCRdb retains in-frame clones only, with some absent. The sample records some 300,000 clones, approximately 89% being singletons. Sequenced material: peripheral blood. All receptors come from a young woman who had recovered from COVID-19.

The CDR3, as DNA: TGTGCCAGCAGCCCCAGCTTCGGGGAGACCCAGTACTTC. Amino acid sequence: CASSPSFGETQYF. The J gene is TRBJ2-5, the V gene TRBV7-9; D gene ambiguous. The CDR3 has 13 amino acids. V was trimmed by 5 bases and J by 5 bases, leaving 12 bases between them. Germline-derived CDR1 and CDR2 are SEHNR and FQNEAQ (reference sequence).

This chain connects TRBV4-1 to TRBJ1-3; D might be TRBD1 (6 bases). The CDR3 sequence is 16 residues long. Germline V gene sequence: CDR1 MGHRA, CDR2 YSYEKL. Trimming stripped 2 bases from V and 1 base from J, with 12 bases between. Here the CDR3 DNA reads TGCGCCAGCAGCCAACTCACAGGGCCGTCTGGAAACACCATATATTTT. Its translation: CASSQLTGPSGNTIYF.

This clone was picked up one time. This rearrangement joins TRBV6-1 to TRBJ1-5; the D gene is possibly TRBD1 (5 bases). The V gene's germline CDR1 is MNHNS and CDR2 SASEGT. The V end was cut by 0 bases, the J end by 7 bases, with 16 bases between. This CDR3 has 16 residues. CDR3 nucleotide sequence: TGTGCCAGCAGTGAAGCGCTTCGGCCGCAGGGACAGCCCCAGCATTTT. Protein product: CASSEALRPQGQPQHF.

This chain connects TRBV5-4 to TRBJ2-7; TRBD1 agrees at 10 bases. The CDR3 loop spans 14 amino acids. The J segment lost 5 bases and the V segment lost 2 bases, leaving 4 bases of the junction unmatched. CDR1 SGHNT and CDR2 YYREEE come from the germline V gene (reference sequence). The DNA for the CDR3 is TGTGCCAGCAGCTTCCGGGACAGGGGCGACGAGCAGTACTTC. This gives the protein CASSFRDRGDEQYF.

The chain couples TRBV29-1 to TRBJ2-5, with 9 nucleotides matching TRBD1. CDR3 length: 14 amino acids. V was clipped by 0 bases and J by 4 bases; unmatched bases: 3. Per germline, CDR1 SQVTM and CDR2 ANQGSEA. The CDR3 sequence is CSVEDWTGVETQYF. In DNA, the CDR3 is TGCAGCGTTGAAGATTGGACAGGGGTAGAGACCCAGTACTTC. The whole variable domain, remainder taken from reference TRBV29-1 and TRBJ2-5, is SAVISQKPSRDICQRGTSLTIQCQVDSQVTMMFWYRQQPGQSLTLIATANQGSEATYESGFVIDKFPISRPNLTFSTLTVSNMSPEDSSIYLCSVEDWTGVETQYFGPGTRLLVL.

This chain connects TRBV5-4 to TRBJ2-1, with D tentatively TRBD1 (6 bases). From germline, CDR1 is SGHNT and CDR2 YYREEE (reference sequence). Deletions cut 3 bases from V and 0 bases from J, with 13 bases between. This CDR3 has 16 residues. The CDR3 reads CASSSVKGDSYNEQFF. The DNA for the CDR3 is TGTGCCAGCAGCTCCGTCAAGGGGGACTCCTACAATGAGCAGTTCTTC.

The V and J genes are TRBV6-2 or TRBV6-3 and TRBJ1-5, with D perhaps TRBD1 (5 bases). CDR3 size: 19 residues. Trimming removed 0 bases from V and 3 bases from J, with 21 bases in between. CDR1 MNHEY and CDR2 SVGEGT come from the germline V gene. In DNA form, the CDR3 reads TGTGCCAGCAGTTACTCGAAGTCCCGAGGACGGACATACAATCAGCCCCAGCATTTT. It yields the protein CASSYSKSRGRTYNQPQHF.

This chain connects TRBV3-1 (or the pseudogene TRBV3-2) to TRBJ1-5; weak D call: TRBD1 (5 bases). The CDR3 spans 14 residues. Deletions cut 2 bases from V and 1 base from J, with 6 bases between. Looked up from germline, CDR1 is LGHDT and CDR2 is YNNKEL (reference sequence). DNA for the CDR3: TGTGCCAGCAGCCAACGGGGGAGCAATCAGCCCCAGCATTTT. Its protein product is CASSQRGSNQPQHF.

This sequence joins TRBV5-1 and TRBJ2-7, with 10 bases aligning to TRBD1. Germline-derived CDR1 and CDR2 are SGHRS and YFSETQ. The CDR3 sequence is 15 residues long. Trimming removed 2 bases from V and 7 bases from J; junction bases left unmatched: 9. CDR3 coding DNA: TGCGCCAGCAGCTTAGTGGGACAGGGGTCGTCTGAGCAGTACTTC. Translation: CASSLVGQGSSEQYF.

The rearrangement joins TRBV10-3 to TRBJ1-2; D uncertain. The CDR3 consists of 12 residues. V was trimmed by 0 bases and J by 8 bases, leaving 7 bases between them. CDR1 and CDR2 from the germline V gene are ENHRY and SYGVKD. The CDR3 region is CAISESTDGYTF. The CDR3 DNA follows: TGTGCCATCAGTGAGTCGACTGACGGCTACACCTTC.

The table lists this clone with a few counts. This chain uses TRBV7-8 with TRBJ1-5; D gene uncertain. V shed 5 bases and J shed 15 bases, with 23 bases lying between them. The CDR3 runs to 14 residues. Germline lookup yields CDR1 SGHVS and CDR2 FQNEAQ. CDR3 protein: CASSVTSPPGAPHF. The DNA for the CDR3 is TGTGCCAGCAGCGTCACCAGCCCTCCGGGTGCCCCGCATTTT.

The genes are TRBV6-2 or TRBV6-3 and TRBJ2-7; D perhaps matches TRBD2 (7 bases). V dropped 0 bases and J dropped 6 bases, with 18 bases sitting between them. The CDR3 spans 16 residues. CDR1 and CDR2 (germline): MNHEY, SVGEGT. Here the CDR3 reads CASSYSAGAFSPEQYF. The CDR3 DNA is TGTGCCAGCAGTTACTCGGCGGGGGCGTTCTCTCCCGAGCAGTACTTC.

V gene TRBV11-1 combines with J gene TRBJ2-1; 7 bases match TRBD2. Germline V gene data show CDR1 as SGHAT and CDR2 as FQDESV (reference sequence). This CDR3 is built from 14 residues. With 2 bases clipped from V and 3 bases from J, the junction kept 1 base outside the gene matches. CDR3: CASSLWTSYNEQFF. CDR3 in DNA: TGTGCCAGCAGCTTATGGACTAGCTACAATGAGCAGTTCTTC. The whole variable domain, remainder taken from reference TRBV11-1 and TRBJ2-1, is EAEVAQSPRYKITEKSQAVAFWCDPISGHATLYWYRQILGQGPELLVQFQDESVVDDSQLPKDRFSAERLKGVDSTLKIQPAELGDSAMYLCASSLWTSYNEQFFGPGTRLTVL.

This chain connects TRBV10-3 to TRBJ2-3; 9 bases align to TRBD2. The germline V gene encodes CDR1 ENHRY and CDR2 SYGVKD. CDR3 length equals 16 residues. Trimming cost V 3 bases and J 2 bases; bases outside gene matches: 6. CDR3 amino acids: CAISDSGLANTDTQYF. The CDR3 DNA reads as TGTGCCATCAGTGATTCCGGACTAGCGAACACAGATACGCAGTATTTT.

V and J are TRBV2 and TRBJ2-1; TRBD1 aligns across 9 bases. CDR1 is SNHLY and CDR2 is FYNNEI in the germline V gene. The trim removed 6 bases at V and 6 bases at J, leaving 9 bases unmatched. The CDR3 is 15 residues long. CDR3 bases: TGTGCCAGCAGCCAGGGACAGGGTGTACGCAATGAGCAGTTCTTC. Protein: CASSQGQGVRNEQFF.

The J gene is TRBJ1-4, the V gene TRBV28; 7 positions agree with TRBD1. V trimming: 5 bases; J trimming: 1 base; junction bases outside the gene matches: 1. Germline V gene sequence: CDR1 MDHEN, CDR2 SYDVKM. The CDR3 sequence is 14 residues long. For the CDR3, the DNA is TGTGCCAGCAGTCGACAGGGAACTAATGAAAAACTGTTTTTT. As protein: CASSRQGTNEKLFF.

The gene calls are TRBV5-1 and TRBJ2-7; D is uncertain. Germline values: CDR1 SGHRS, CDR2 YFSETQ. V was pared by 0 bases and J by 2 bases, with 6 bases between. The CDR3 runs 13 residues. CDR3 region: CASSLVQPYEQYF. DNA for the CDR3: TGCGCCAGCAGCTTGGTACAGCCCTACGAGCAGTACTTC.

With regard to this clone: Within the sample, other DNA sequences also encode this same CDR3. This chain connects TRBV19 to TRBJ2-5, with D uncertain. Germline loops: CDR1 LNHDA, CDR2 SQIVND (reference sequence). The CDR3 has 11 amino acids. Trimming stripped 6 bases from V and 2 bases from J, with 4 bases between. CDR3 sequence: CASSQQETQYF. The CDR3 nucleotides read TGTGCCAGTAGCCAACAAGAGACCCAGTACTTC.

This chain uses TRBV23-1 with TRBJ1-3, with D hard to call. TRBV23-1 is flagged as an ORF with uncertain function. Trimming stripped 4 bases from V and 7 bases from J, with 8 bases between. The CDR3 is 12 amino acids. The DNA of the CDR3 is TGCGCCAGCAGTCCTACGTCCAACACCATATATTTT. This sequence encodes CASSPTSNTIYF.

The J gene is TRBJ2-7, the V gene TRBV5-5; the D is unclear. Germline V gene sequence: CDR1 SGHKS, CDR2 YYEKEE (reference sequence). This CDR3 has 15 amino acids. Deletions cut 2 bases from V and 0 bases from J, with 12 bases between. CDR3 in DNA: TGTGCCAGCAGCTTCCGGGTTACTCGCTCCTACGAGCAGTACTTC. It specifies CASSFRVTRSYEQYF.

V is TRBV3-1 (or the pseudogene TRBV3-2) and J is TRBJ2-3, with D hard to call. The germline V gene encodes CDR1 LGHDT and CDR2 YNNKEL (reference sequence). The CDR3 spans 12 residues. With 0 bases removed from V and 9 bases from J, the gap between germline ends came to 7 bases. The CDR3 loop is CASSQERRTQYF. The CDR3 DNA sequence: TGTGCCAGCAGCCAAGAACGGAGAACGCAGTATTTT.

Only a few counts were recorded for this clone. The rearrangement links TRBV10-2 to TRBJ1-6; a weak D match, TRBD1 (5 bases). Germline V gene lookup returns CDR1 WSHSY and CDR2 SAAADI. The CDR3 consists of 15 residues. V gave up 6 bases and J gave up 6 bases, with 15 bases separating them. CDR3 sequence: CASRKEGATNSPLHF. DNA of the CDR3: TGCGCCAGCAGGAAAGAAGGGGCCACTAATTCACCCCTCCACTTT.

The chain employs TRBV5-5 and TRBJ1-6; TRBD1 is a possible D gene (5 bases). The CDR3 covers 15 residues. V gave up 2 bases and J gave up 7 bases, with 13 bases separating them. Per the germline V gene, CDR1 is SGHKS and CDR2 is YYEKEE (reference sequence). The CDR3 is CASSLFRQPNSPLHF. The CDR3 nucleotides read TGTGCCAGCAGCTTATTTAGACAGCCGAATTCACCCCTCCACTTT.

This rearrangement joins TRBV3-1 (or the pseudogene TRBV3-2) to TRBJ2-7, with D possibly being TRBD2 (5 bases). The length of the CDR3 is 14 residues. Germline CDR1 and CDR2: LGHDT and YNNKEL (reference sequence). V lost 3 bases and J lost 6, with 15 bases in between. CDR3 sequence: CASSHLDSDGEQYF. The CDR3 nucleotides read TGTGCCAGCAGCCACCTGGACTCGGACGGCGAGCAGTACTTC.

J is TRBJ1-4 and V is TRBV7-9; possible D gene TRBD1, 6 bases. Germline V gene sequence: CDR1 SEHNR, CDR2 FQNEAQ (reference sequence). V was pared by 1 base and J by 3 bases, with 9 bases between. This CDR3 spans 15 amino acids. This CDR3 reads CASSLGQVSNEKLFF. The CDR3 nucleotides read TGTGCCAGCAGCTTAGGACAGGTATCTAATGAAAAACTGTTTTTT.

The J gene is TRBJ2-7, the V gene TRBV30; 9 bases map to TRBD2. Germline V gene sequence: CDR1 GTSNPN, CDR2 SVGIG (reference sequence). CDR3 length: 12 amino acids. Germline trimming cut 7 bases from V and 2 bases from J; bases unmatched to any gene: 3. This chain's CDR3 is CASSGDTYEQYF. Here the CDR3 DNA reads TGTGCCTCTAGCGGGGATACCTACGAGCAGTACTTC.

The CDR3 sequence: CASSPAVGTTDTQYF. CDR3 bases: TGTGCCAGCAGCCCGGCGGTAGGTACCACAGATACGCAGTATTTT. The chain is built from TRBV5-5 and TRBJ2-3; D is unclear. V dropped 4 bases and J dropped 2 bases, with 14 bases sitting between them. This CDR3 region has 15 residues. Germline assignment: CDR1 SGHKS and CDR2 YYEKEE (reference sequence).

The chain couples TRBV20-1 to TRBJ2-3, with TRBD2 matching 12 bases. From germline, CDR1 is DFQATT and CDR2 SNEGSKA (reference sequence). V lost 3 bases, J lost 1 base, and 2 bases stayed unmatched. CDR3 length: 15 amino acids. CDR3 sequence (DNA): TGCAGTGCTAGTCTAGCGGGGGGGCGCACAGATACGCAGTATTTT. Translating gives CSASLAGGRTDTQYF.

As for this clone: This same CDR3 is encoded by further DNA sequences in the sample. Written as DNA, the CDR3 is TGTGCCAGCTCACCTCCCGGGACTGGGGGTGAAAAACTGTTTTTT. Its translation is CASSPPGTGGEKLFF. The chain couples TRBV18 to TRBJ1-4; D is possibly TRBD1 (5 bases). Trimming left V 3 bases short and J 7 bases short, with 15 bases between. The CDR3 runs 15 residues. Germline V gives CDR1 KGHSH, CDR2 LQKENI.

The rearrangement joins TRBV4-1 to TRBJ1-1; possibly TRBD1 for D (6 bases). The CDR3 is made up of 14 amino acids. In germline, CDR1 is MGHRA, CDR2 YSYEKL. Trimming stripped 4 bases from V and 5 bases from J, with 14 bases between. In DNA, the CDR3 is TGCGCCAGCAGCCGTTCGGGGGGCGAAACTGAAGCTTTCTTT. Translation gives CASSRSGGETEAFF.

The chain uses TRBV5-1 and TRBJ2-1, with 9 bases that match TRBD2. J gave up 4 bases and V 4 bases, and 6 bases lay outside the gene matches. Germline V gene sequence: CDR1 SGHRS, CDR2 YFSETQ. This CDR3 comprises 15 residues. CDR3 bases: TGCGCCAGCAGCCCGGAGCGGGGGGATTACAATGAGCAGTTCTTC. This translates into CASSPERGDYNEQFF.

The chain combines TRBV7-2 with TRBJ2-1; 13 bases fit TRBD2. This CDR3 has 17 amino acids. Trimming cost V 1 base and J 5 bases; bases outside gene matches: 5. Germline V gene data show CDR1 as SGHTA and CDR2 as FQGNSA. CDR3 sequence reads: CASSLVGGLAGNNEQFF. The CDR3 region has the DNA TGTGCCAGCAGCTTAGTGGGGGGACTAGCGGGGAACAATGAGCAGTTCTTC.